The 16 T cell receptor beta chains below come from one sample, sequenced in a study of T cells after posttransplantation cyclophosphamide. TCRdb keeps only in-frame clones here, not all; method: immunoSEQ multiplex PCR. There are 7,500 to 8,000 clones in the sample, none observed a single time. Busulfan-fludarabine conditioning, marrow transplant, and cyclophosphamide on days +3 and +4 were administered. This specimen was PBMCs, taken after allogeneic stem cell transplant with posttransplant cyclophosphamide. The origin of the receptors is a male patient younger than 30 who received an allogeneic stem cell transplant from an unrelated donor, was CMV-positive, and had acute and chronic GVHD. Some T cells may be graft donor cells.

This clone showed up many times. The CDR3 loop is CASMGGSYNSPLHF. CDR3 DNA: TGTGCCAGCATGGGGGGGTCCTATAATTCACCCCTCCACTTT. The rearrangement joins TRBV6-5 to TRBJ1-6; TRBD1 might be the D (5 bases). Trimming took 7 bases from V and 1 from J, leaving 8 bases between them. CDR3 length equals 14 residues. Looked up from germline, CDR1 is MNHEY and CDR2 is SVGAGI.

At least ten counts were recorded for this clone. The chain is built from TRBV10-2 and TRBJ2-7; D perhaps matches TRBD2 (6 bases). Germline values: CDR1 WSHSY, CDR2 SAAADI. Trimming removed 2 bases at V and 4 bases at J, with 12 bases between. The CDR3 is 14 residues long. The CDR3 region has the DNA TGCGCCAGCAGTGAGGTTGGAGGGAAGTACGAGCAGTACGTC. As protein: CASSEVGGKYEQYV.

This clone is medium-sized. The CDR3 DNA reads TGCGCCAGCAGTGAGGGGGCCTCCTACGAGCAGTACGTC. It is translated as CASSEGASYEQYV. The chain links TRBV10-2 to TRBJ2-7, with TRBD1 as a possible D gene (5 bases). The CDR3 is 13 residues long. The germline gives CDR1 WSHSY, CDR2 SAAADI. Trimming took off 2 bases at V and 0 bases at J, with 5 bases between the two ends.

This clone came up many times. This chain links TRBV14 with TRBJ1-2, with D possibly matching TRBD1 (5 bases). The CDR3 runs 14 residues. Between the trimmed V and J ends, which lost 1 base and 6 bases, there was a span of 12 bases. CDR1 is SGHDN, CDR2 FVKESK, per germline. CDR3 DNA sequence: TGTGCCAGCAGCCAAGTAGCAGGGTGGGATGGCTACACCTTC. Amino acids: CASSQVAGWDGYTF.

This clone was seen ten or more times. V and J are TRBV4-1 and TRBJ2-7; 9 nucleotides agree with TRBD1. J gave up 3 bases and V 0 bases, and 6 bases lay outside the gene matches. This CDR3 comprises 16 residues. The germline V gene has CDR1 MGHRA and CDR2 YSYEKL. CDR3 sequence (DNA): TGCGCCAGCAGCCAAGATATGGGACAGGGATTCTACGAGCAGTACTTC. Amino acid sequence: CASSQDMGQGFYEQYF.

This clone occurred many times. This chain joins TRBV2 and TRBJ1-1, with D hard to call. The germline V and J ends were trimmed by 2 bases and 8 bases, with 9 bases remaining between them. In germline, CDR1 is SNHLY, CDR2 FYNNEI. This CDR3 comprises 12 residues. This chain's CDR3 is CASSERLEEAFF. Here the CDR3 DNA reads TGTGCCAGCAGTGAAAGGTTGGAGGAAGCTTTCTTT.

This clone was recorded at least ten times. CDR3 sequence: CAWSEEEGRSEYSNQPQHF. DNA for the CDR3: TGTGCCTGGAGTGAGGAGGAGGGTCGGTCGGAATATAGCAATCAGCCCCAGCATTTT. This chain joins TRBV30 and TRBJ1-5, with D uncertain. Germline CDR1 is GTSNPN and CDR2 is SVGIG (reference sequence). Trimming removed 1 base at V and 0 bases at J, with 22 bases between. The CDR3 extends over 19 amino acids. The full variable domain, its missing parts supplied by reference TRBV30 and TRBJ1-5, is SQTIHQWPATLVQPVGSPLSLECTVEGTSNPNLYWYRQAAGRGLQLLFYSVGIGQISSEVPQNLSASRPQDRQFILSSKKLLLSDSGFYLCAWSEEEGRSEYSNQPQHFGDGTRLSIL.

This clone was observed many times. This chain links TRBV5-4 with TRBJ1-2; TRBD1 aligns across 9 bases. The CDR3 extends over 14 amino acids. V lost 4 bases and J lost 8; bases outside the gene matches: 9. Looked up from germline, CDR1 is SGHNT and CDR2 is YYREEE (reference sequence). The CDR3 region is CASSRDRAVEGYTF. The DNA for the CDR3 is TGTGCCAGCAGCCGGGACAGGGCTGTAGAGGGCTACACCTTC.

The table lists this clone with many counts. The chain recombines TRBV6-1 with TRBJ2-4; 10 bases align to TRBD1. CDR1 MNHNS and CDR2 SASEGT come from the germline V gene. V lost 11 bases to trimming and J lost 9 bases; unmatched junction nucleotides: 10. The CDR3 has 13 amino acids. The CDR3 nucleotides read TGTGCCGCCGCGGACAGGGGGGTCGGCATTCAGTACTTC. It yields the protein CAAADRGVGIQYF.

This clone was detected many times. The DNA of the CDR3 is TGCGCCAGCAGCGTGGGACTTTTAGGCAACGAGCAGTTCTTC. Its protein product is CASSVGLLGNEQFF. The rearrangement joins TRBV4-1 to TRBJ2-1; D is possibly TRBD2 (6 bases). V dropped 5 bases and J dropped 10 bases, with 18 bases sitting between them. The CDR3 is 14 amino acids. The germline V gene has CDR1 MGHRA and CDR2 YSYEKL.

This clone was counted at least ten times. The chain links TRBV2 to TRBJ2-2, with 7 bases fitting TRBD1. The CDR3 runs 16 residues. Germline V gives CDR1 SNHLY, CDR2 FYNNEI. The ends lost 10 bases at V and 3 bases at J; junction bases unmatched: 14. CDR3 in amino acids: CATAPLRQGDTGELFF. The CDR3 nucleotides are TGTGCCACCGCGCCCCTGCGACAGGGCGACACCGGGGAGCTGTTTTTT.

The table lists this clone with many counts. CDR3: CAISYGQANYGYTF. Written as DNA, the CDR3 is TGTGCCATCAGTTACGGACAAGCTAACTATGGCTACACCTTC. This chain joins TRBV10-3 and TRBJ1-2; possibly TRBD1 for D (5 bases). CDR1 is ENHRY and CDR2 is SYGVKD in the germline V gene. This CDR3 has 14 amino acids. V gave up 5 bases and J gave up 0 bases, with 10 bases separating them.

This clone occurred many times. This chain joins TRBV5-6 and TRBJ2-7; TRBD1 aligns across 10 bases. CDR3 length: 15 residues. Trimming at V came to 6 bases and at J to 6 bases, leaving 12 bases not matched to a gene. CDR1 is SGHDT and CDR2 is YYEEEE in the germline V gene. CDR3 residues: CASNSYGTGVLEQYF. The DNA for the CDR3 is TGTGCCAGCAACTCCTACGGGACAGGGGTTCTCGAGCAGTACTTC. The complete variable domain, with remaining parts taken from reference TRBV5-6 and TRBJ2-7, reads DAGVTQSPTHLIKTRGQQVTLRCSPKSGHDTVSWYQQALGQGPQFIFQYYEEEERQRGNFPDRFSGHQFPNYSSELNVNALLLGDSALYLCASNSYGTGVLEQYFGPGTRLTVT.

This clone has ten or more counts. The chain recombines TRBV9 with TRBJ2-3; a possible D gene is TRBD2 (5 bases). The CDR3 loop spans 17 amino acids. The V end lost 4 bases, the J end lost 6 bases, and 24 bases lay between the germline ends. Germline V CDR1 and CDR2: SGDLS, YYNGEE. The CDR3 loop reads CASSQYWGEGFLDTQYF. CDR3 in DNA: TGTGCCAGCAGCCAGTATTGGGGAGAGGGATTTTTGGATACGCAGTATTTT.

The chain employs TRBV6-5 and TRBJ2-3; 8 nucleotides agree with TRBD2. J gave up 8 bases and V 7 bases, and 11 bases lay outside the gene matches. CDR1 is MNHEY and CDR2 is SVGAGI in the germline V gene. This CDR3 comprises 14 residues. The CDR3 reads CASKNIGLAGTQYF. The CDR3 nucleotides read TGTGCCAGCAAAAACATAGGGCTAGCGGGTACGCAGTATTTT.

Many counts were recorded for this clone. The gene calls are TRBV27 and TRBJ1-1, with 7 nucleotides matching TRBD1. With 6 bases clipped from V and 3 bases from J, the junction kept 7 bases outside the gene matches. The germline gives CDR1 MNHEY, CDR2 SMNVEV (reference sequence). The CDR3 consists of 14 residues. CDR3 loop: CASSLRGPDTEAFF. The CDR3 DNA follows: TGTGCCAGCAGCCTTAGGGGGCCAGACACTGAAGCTTTCTTT.